A single sample is the source of the 30 T cell receptor beta chains below, sequenced in a study of shared clonotypes between healthy human individuals. TCRdb's copy holds only in-frame clones and misses some; the assay was immunoSEQ multiplex PCR. The sample comprises 2,500,000 or so clones, approximately 90% of which are singletons, and over 0.12% rests with the top ten. The sample was naive CD4+ T cells sorted from blood. The sample's subset: CD45RA+ positively selected. Every receptor here comes from a man aged 18-30 years in good health.

CDR3 in DNA: TGTGCCAGTAGTATTGGGGACAGGCCCAGCCAGCCCCAGCATTTT. Its translation is CASSIGDRPSQPQHF. The chain has TRBV19 and TRBJ1-5; 8 bases align to TRBD1. V gave up 3 bases and J gave up 7 bases; unmatched junction bases: 8. CDR1 and CDR2 from the germline V gene are LNHDA and SQIVND (reference sequence). CDR3 length: 15 residues.

V and J are TRBV27 and TRBJ2-7, with D uncertain. Per the germline V gene, CDR1 is MNHEY and CDR2 is SMNVEV (reference sequence). This CDR3 comprises 14 residues. V was pared by 2 bases and J by 0 bases, with 8 bases between. The chain's CDR3 is CASSLSFYSYEQYF. For the CDR3, the DNA is TGTGCCAGCAGTTTAAGCTTTTACTCCTACGAGCAGTACTTC.

This clone was detected only a few times. V usage is TRBV5-1 and J usage is TRBJ2-2; D is ambiguous. V was pared by 1 base and J by 2 bases, with 12 bases between. Looked up from germline, CDR1 is SGHRS and CDR2 is YFSETQ. The CDR3 consists of 16 residues. CDR3 coding DNA: TGCGCCAGCAGCTTGAAAGTGGGTGATAACACCGGGGAGCTGTTTTTT. This translates into CASSLKVGDNTGELFF. The entire variable domain, with the rest obtained from reference TRBV5-1 and TRBJ2-2, is as follows: KAGVTQTPRYLIKTRGQQVTLSCSPISGHRSVSWYQQTPGQGLQFLFEYFSETQRNKGNFPGRFSGRQFSNSRSEMNVSTLELGDSALYLCASSLKVGDNTGELFFGEGSRLTVL.

Comments on this clone: The same CDR3 is also encoded by other DNA sequences in this sample. The chain carries TRBV5-1 and TRBJ2-7; D uncertain. This CDR3 is 12 amino acids long. V lost 0 bases, J lost 5 bases, and 6 bases lay in between. Germline V gene data show CDR1 as SGHRS and CDR2 as YFSETQ. This CDR3 reads CASSLEGNEQYF. In nucleotides, the CDR3 is TGCGCCAGCAGCTTGGAAGGGAACGAGCAGTACTTC.

The chain couples TRBV5-4 to TRBJ2-7; maybe TRBD2 (5 bases). CDR1 and CDR2 from the germline V gene are SGHNT and YYREEE (reference sequence). The V and J ends lost 4 bases and 5 bases respectively, with 16 bases between them. The CDR3 totals 14 residues. The CDR3 sequence is CASSLGRERDEQYF. The CDR3 coding sequence is TGTGCCAGCAGCCTAGGTCGGGAAAGGGACGAGCAGTACTTC.

In the case of this clone: Other DNA sequences in the sample encode the same CDR3. V and J are TRBV6-5 and TRBJ1-1; D gene unclear. Trimming left V 6 bases short and J 0 bases short, with 8 bases between. The CDR3 covers 13 residues. CDR1 and CDR2 from the germline V gene are MNHEY and SVGAGI. Here the CDR3 reads CASSRGLNTEAFF. Written as DNA, the CDR3 is TGTGCCAGCAGCCGCGGATTGAACACTGAAGCTTTCTTT.

The chain combines TRBV5-1 with TRBJ2-5; 13 nucleotides align to TRBD2. The CDR3 has 14 amino acids. The V segment lost 4 bases and the J segment 5 bases; nucleotides outside the gene matches: 2. Per the germline V gene, CDR1 is SGHRS and CDR2 is YFSETQ. CDR3 DNA: TGCGCCAGCAGCCCGACTAGCGGGAGGGAGACCCAGTACTTC. This encodes CASSPTSGRETQYF.

Remarks on this clone: Other nucleotide sequences from this sample produce the same CDR3. This chain joins TRBV5-1 and TRBJ2-7; D gene ambiguous. Per germline, CDR1 SGHRS and CDR2 YFSETQ. The V end lost 0 bases, the J end lost 1 base, and 8 bases lay between the germline ends. The CDR3 runs to 14 residues. CDR3 region: CASSLASGSYEQYF. The CDR3 DNA reads as TGCGCCAGCAGCTTGGCCTCGGGTTCCTACGAGCAGTACTTC.

The gene calls are TRBV28 and TRBJ2-2, with TRBD1 matching over 8 bases. Germline assignment: CDR1 MDHEN and CDR2 SYDVKM. The CDR3 runs 14 residues. Trimming cost V 8 bases and J 0 bases; bases outside gene matches: 2. CDR3 coding DNA: TGTGCCAGCCGGACAGGGACGAACACCGGGGAGCTGTTTTTT. Translation: CASRTGTNTGELFF.

The chain employs TRBV6-1 and TRBJ2-5, with D unresolved. Trimming took 7 bases from V and 5 from J, leaving 17 bases between them. CDR3 length: 14 residues. CDR1 is MNHNS and CDR2 is SASEGT in the germline V gene. CDR3 nucleotide sequence: TGTGCCAGCACGACCAACCTTTTAGGGGAGACCCAGTACTTC. Protein: CASTTNLLGETQYF.

The chain uses TRBV7-9 and TRBJ2-2, with TRBD2 matching 13 bases. Trimming at V came to 5 bases and at J to 0 bases, leaving 6 bases not matched to a gene. Per germline, CDR1 SEHNR and CDR2 FQNEAQ (reference sequence). The CDR3 extends over 18 amino acids. As DNA, the CDR3 is TGTGCCAGCAGCCTCCGGACTAGCGGGGGTACGAACACCGGGGAGCTGTTTTTT. Translation gives CASSLRTSGGTNTGELFF. Drawing the rest from reference TRBV7-9 and TRBJ2-2, the complete variable domain is DTGVSQNPRHKITKRGQNVTFRCDPISEHNRLYWYRQTLGQGPEFLTYFQNEAQLEKSRLLSDRFSAERPKGSFSTLEIQRTEQGDSAMYLCASSLRTSGGTNTGELFFGEGSRLTVL.

As concerns this clone: This specimen includes other DNA sequences encoding the same CDR3. The genes are TRBV6-5 and TRBJ1-5; D is perhaps TRBD1 (5 bases). The CDR3 spans 14 residues. V was cut by 2 bases and J by 2 bases, with 7 bases left in between. Germline lookup yields CDR1 MNHEY and CDR2 SVGAGI. The CDR3 protein is CASSYGTGNQPQHF. DNA of the CDR3: TGTGCCAGCAGTTACGGGACGGGCAATCAGCCCCAGCATTTT.

This clone was detected a few times. The rearrangement joins TRBV5-5 to TRBJ2-2, with D uncertain. Trimming took off 0 bases at V and 1 base at J, with 4 bases between the two ends. CDR1 SGHKS and CDR2 YYEKEE come from the germline V gene (reference sequence). This CDR3 has 14 amino acids. CDR3 nucleotides: TGTGCCAGCAGCTTGGCCTGGAACACCGGGGAGCTGTTTTTT. This translates into CASSLAWNTGELFF.

This clone occurred once. This chain uses TRBV9 with TRBJ2-2, with 11 bases identical to TRBD1. Trimming took 3 bases from V and 4 from J; bases not matched to a gene: 8. The CDR3 runs to 17 residues. Germline V gene lookup returns CDR1 SGDLS and CDR2 YYNGEE. The CDR3 bases are TGTGCCAGCAGCGCCAGGGACAGGGGGGACTCCACCGGGGAGCTGTTTTTT. Residues: CASSARDRGDSTGELFF.

The chain is built from TRBV5-1 and TRBJ1-1; D possibly corresponds to TRBD1 (5 bases). CDR1 and CDR2 (germline): SGHRS, YFSETQ. CDR3 length: 15 residues. V lost 4 bases and J 4 bases, leaving 17 bases between the germline ends. The CDR3 is CASSPEVPGGTEAFF. For the CDR3, the DNA is TGCGCCAGCAGCCCCGAAGTCCCTGGGGGCACTGAAGCTTTCTTT.

This chain links TRBV29-1 with TRBJ2-5; no clear D. The V and J ends lost 7 bases and 5 bases respectively, with 8 bases between them. Germline V gives CDR1 SQVTM, CDR2 ANQGSEA. CDR3 length equals 10 residues. The CDR3 loop is CSETRETQYF. Here the CDR3 DNA reads TGCAGCGAGACTCGGGAGACCCAGTACTTC.

Comments on this clone: The same CDR3 is also encoded by other DNA sequences in this sample. This chain links TRBV19 with TRBJ2-1; maybe TRBD1 (5 bases). V was shortened by 1 base and J by 4 bases, with 8 bases between the two germline ends. Germline assignment: CDR1 LNHDA and CDR2 SQIVND (reference sequence). The CDR3 contains 14 residues. The CDR3: CASSIGGSYNEQFF. The CDR3 region has the DNA TGTGCCAGTAGTATAGGGGGCAGTTACAATGAGCAGTTCTTC. Filled out from reference TRBV19 and TRBJ2-1, the complete variable domain reads DGGITQSPKYLFRKEGQNVTLSCEQNLNHDAMYWYRQDPGQGLRLIYYSQIVNDFQKGDIAEGYSVSREKKESFPLTVTSAQKNPTAFYLCASSIGGSYNEQFFGPGTRLTVL.

J is TRBJ1-2 and V is TRBV12-1; the DNA was not used to check the table's D call, TRBD1. TRBV12-1 is classified as a pseudogene. This CDR3 region has 11 residues. The CDR3 sequence: CASSGWGRHTF. The CDR3, as DNA: TGTGCCAGCAGCGGCTGGGGCCGTCACACCTTC.

This clone was seen just once. The chain employs TRBV5-1 and TRBJ2-2, with D perhaps given as TRBD1 or TRBD2 (5 bases each). Trimming left V 7 bases short and J 0 bases short, with 13 bases between. Germline lookup yields CDR1 SGHRS and CDR2 YFSETQ. The CDR3 runs 15 residues. The CDR3 is CASHERGTNTGELFF. DNA of the CDR3: TGCGCCAGCCATGAGAGGGGCACGAACACCGGGGAGCTGTTTTTT.

CDR3 DNA sequence: TGTGCCAGCAGTGAAACGACAGGGAAGCAGTACTTC. Its protein is CASSETTGKQYF. The chain carries TRBV6-1 and TRBJ2-7, with 7 bases fitting TRBD1. The CDR3 extends over 12 amino acids. V trimming: 2 bases; J trimming: 8 bases; junction bases outside the gene matches: 3. Germline CDR1 and CDR2: MNHNS and SASEGT.

This rearrangement joins TRBV19 to TRBJ1-6; 7 bases agree with TRBD1. The V and J ends lost 6 bases and 7 bases, in that order; junction bases with no gene match: 9. This CDR3 contains 15 residues. From germline, CDR1 is LNHDA and CDR2 SQIVND (reference sequence). Here the CDR3 DNA reads TGTGCCAGTAGGTCAGGGGGACAGTACAATTCACCCCTCCACTTT. Protein: CASRSGGQYNSPLHF.

This clone appeared once. V is TRBV6-1 and J is TRBJ2-6; D unresolved. This CDR3 has 16 residues. Trimming cost V 3 bases and J 4 bases, with 13 bases left between them. Germline lookup yields CDR1 MNHNS and CDR2 SASEGT. This CDR3 is CASSETLGVGANVLTF. CDR3 DNA: TGTGCCAGCAGTGAGACGTTAGGCGTGGGGGCCAACGTCCTGACTTTC.

About this clone itself: This sample also contains other DNA sequences that code for the same CDR3. This chain links TRBV18 with TRBJ2-7; D is possibly TRBD1 (5 bases). In germline, CDR1 is KGHSH, CDR2 LQKENI. With 3 bases removed from V and 4 bases from J, the gap between germline ends came to 13 bases. The CDR3 covers 14 residues. The CDR3 protein is CASSPGRQAYEQYF. In nucleotides, the CDR3 is TGTGCCAGCTCACCGGGGCGACAAGCTTACGAGCAGTACTTC. The full variable domain, completed using reference TRBV18 and TRBJ2-7, is NAGVMQNPRHLVRRRGQEARLRCSPMKGHSHVYWYRQLPEEGLKFMVYLQKENIIDESGMPKERFSAEFPKEGPSILRIQQVVRGDSAAYFCASSPGRQAYEQYFGPGTRLTVT.

The V and J genes are TRBV2 and TRBJ2-7; weak D call: TRBD2 (5 bases). CDR3 length equals 14 residues. V was pared by 4 bases and J by 2 bases, with 12 bases between. Germline CDR1 is SNHLY and CDR2 is FYNNEI. The CDR3 loop reads CASSGTPGTYEQYF. The DNA of the CDR3 is TGTGCCAGCAGTGGGACTCCCGGGACCTACGAGCAGTACTTC.

The chain combines TRBV5-1 with TRBJ2-1, with D maybe TRBD1 (6 bases). Trimming pared 4 bases from V and 4 bases from J, leaving 9 bases between. The CDR3 has 13 residues. From germline, CDR1 is SGHRS and CDR2 YFSETQ. This chain's CDR3 is CASSTRGYNEQFF. The DNA of the CDR3 is TGCGCCAGCAGCACCAGGGGTTACAATGAGCAGTTCTTC. Using reference TRBV5-1 and TRBJ2-1 for the parts outside the CDR3, the full variable domain is KAGVTQTPRYLIKTRGQQVTLSCSPISGHRSVSWYQQTPGQGLQFLFEYFSETQRNKGNFPGRFSGRQFSNSRSEMNVSTLELGDSALYLCASSTRGYNEQFFGPGTRLTVL.

The chain has TRBV19 and TRBJ1-5; 10 nucleotides align to TRBD1. The trim removed 5 bases at V and 7 bases at J, leaving 11 bases unmatched. There are 16 residues in the CDR3. The germline V gene has CDR1 LNHDA and CDR2 SQIVND (reference sequence). In DNA form, the CDR3 reads TGTGCCAGTAGTGTCTCCGGGACAGGGGAGAACCAGCCCCAGCATTTT. This gives the protein CASSVSGTGENQPQHF.

The chain carries TRBV9 and TRBJ2-5; 9 bases agree with TRBD2. The CDR3 spans 15 residues. The J segment lost 7 bases and the V segment lost 0 bases, leaving 7 bases of the junction unmatched. Germline CDR1 reads SGDLS; CDR2 reads YYNGEE. This CDR3 is CASSVGRGGVGTQYF. CDR3 DNA sequence: TGTGCCAGCAGCGTAGGGCGGGGGGGCGTAGGGACCCAGTACTTC.

This chain uses TRBV2 with TRBJ2-5; TRBD1 agrees at 11 bases. Germline V gene sequence: CDR1 SNHLY, CDR2 FYNNEI. This CDR3 has 15 amino acids. V lost 6 bases to trimming and J lost 1 base; unmatched junction nucleotides: 4. CDR3 residues: CASRMDRGRQETQYF. The CDR3 nucleotides read TGTGCCAGCAGGATGGACAGGGGGCGCCAAGAGACCCAGTACTTC.

The chain employs TRBV29-1 and TRBJ1-3; 8 positions match TRBD1. The CDR3 runs 17 residues. The ends lost 5 bases at V and 0 bases at J; junction bases unmatched: 12. CDR1 is SQVTM and CDR2 is ANQGSEA in the germline V gene. The CDR3 spells CSVSGGTGKSSGNTIYF. The CDR3 DNA sequence: TGCAGCGTTTCTGGGGGGACAGGAAAGAGCTCTGGAAACACCATATATTTT.

The CDR3, as DNA: TGCGCCAGCAGCCCGACGCCGACAGTCTCCTACGAGCAGTACTTC. Its translation: CASSPTPTVSYEQYF. The chain joins TRBV5-1 to TRBJ2-7; D perhaps matches TRBD1 (5 bases). CDR1 is SGHRS, CDR2 YFSETQ, per germline. The CDR3 covers 15 residues. The germline V and J ends were trimmed by 4 bases and 0 bases, with 14 bases remaining between them.